This T cell receptor (beta chain) comes out of a study of T cell responses to AZD1222 COVID-19 vaccine. Note on this clone: The antigen is not known.

Using immunoSEQ multiplex PCR, the repertoire was profiled, and TCRdb retains in-frame clones only, with some absent. Here the sample spans about 140,000 clones, 80% to 95% being singletons. The CDR3 totals 15 residues. J gave up 3 bases and V 4 bases, and 6 bases lay outside the gene matches. Per germline, CDR1 SGHDT and CDR2 YYEEEE. Regarding the study as a whole: Spike-specific TCR breadth and depth were elevated following two AZD1222 doses. Females outnumbered males among donors, who were mostly white British; clonal diversity was possibly underestimated.

The gene calls are TRBV5-6 and TRBJ1-4; 7 bases match TRBD1. The clonotype originates from an adult in good health. The sequencing used peripheral blood, collected on day 0 of AZD1222 vaccination. CDR3 in amino acids: CASSGTDLSNEKLFF. The CDR3, as DNA: TGTGCCAGCAGCGGGACAGACTTGTCTAATGAAAAACTGTTTTTT.